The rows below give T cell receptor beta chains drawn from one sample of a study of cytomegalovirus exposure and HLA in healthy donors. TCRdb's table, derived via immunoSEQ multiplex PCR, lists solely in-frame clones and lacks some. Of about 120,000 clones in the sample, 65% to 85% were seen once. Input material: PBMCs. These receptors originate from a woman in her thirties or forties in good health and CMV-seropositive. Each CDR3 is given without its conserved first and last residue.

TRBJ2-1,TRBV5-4,ASSVPTSGRPSYNEQF
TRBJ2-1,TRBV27,ASGEWTGRRFSEQF
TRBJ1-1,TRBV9,ASSVGAVNTEAF
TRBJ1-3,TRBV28,ASSPSGGGNTIY
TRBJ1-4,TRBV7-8,ASSLGQGVEGNEKLF
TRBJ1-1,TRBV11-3,ASSLGGLNTEAF
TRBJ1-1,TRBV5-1,ASSLEGTEAF
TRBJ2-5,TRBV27,ASSLVAGGETQY
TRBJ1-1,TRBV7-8,ASSPGLTGASPAEAF
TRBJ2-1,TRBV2,ASILTTSGSVYEQF
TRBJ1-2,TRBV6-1,ASSAQVNYGYT
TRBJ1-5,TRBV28,ASSLYRVGQPQH
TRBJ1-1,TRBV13,ASSLPRNTEAF